The source of this T cell receptor (beta chain) is a study of cytomegalovirus exposure and HLA in healthy donors. Findings and limits, study-wide: In vitro checks showed that a few CMV-associated chains really do target CMV antigens. After further analysis at a later stage, 16,951 TCR beta sequences were associated with HLA alleles at 0.05 false discovery rate. In a later analysis, DRB1 alleles had the most associated TCRs; HLA-C alleles the fewest.

This clone appeared once. As yet, its antigen is unknown. Each donor was nominally healthy when sampled (though unrecorded immune exposures were likely). 60 Vbeta and 13 Jbeta primers were used in PCR. Assay used: immunoSEQ multiplex PCR; TCRdb lists only in-frame clones, some missing. Altogether some 180,000 clones are present, 65% to 85% being singletons, with the ten largest covering roughly 1.4%. V was clipped by 2 bases and J by 5 bases; unmatched bases: 3. This CDR3 is built from 14 residues. Germline loops: CDR1 GTSNPN, CDR2 SVGIG (reference sequence). The material sequenced was PBMCs. The chain employs TRBV30 and TRBJ1-4, with 9 bases fitting TRBD1. The origin of this receptor is a girl aged 5-17 years in good health and CMV-seropositive. CDR3 nucleotide sequence: TGTGCCTGGAGTCTTGGACAGGGGAATGAAAAACTGTTTTTT. Encoded protein: CAWSLGQGNEKLFF.